One and the same sample provided the 4 T cell receptor beta chains below, sequenced in a study of blood T cell dynamics during melanoma immunotherapy. As to time point: pre-treatment baseline. Method: immunoSEQ multiplex PCR; TCRdb's copy keeps in-frame clones and lacks some. Among fewer than 11,000 clones listed, roughly 90% were seen once. The specimen comprised blood, sampled from a patient treated with checkpoint blockade. The receptors derive from a human donor with melanoma.

The rearrangement joins TRBV27 to TRBJ2-5; 7 bases line up with TRBD1. This CDR3 has 13 amino acids. The V gene end was trimmed by 6 bases and the J gene end by 2 bases; junction bases not matched to a gene: 3. Germline values: CDR1 MNHEY, CDR2 SMNVEV (reference sequence). CDR3 loop: CASSYRGQETQYF. The CDR3 DNA reads TGTGCCAGCAGCTACAGGGGACAAGAGACCCAGTACTTC.

The chain is built from TRBV2 and TRBJ2-3; D is undetermined. The CDR3 contains 13 residues. With 6 bases removed from V and 4 bases from J, the gap between germline ends came to 11 bases. Germline V gives CDR1 SNHLY, CDR2 FYNNEI. The CDR3: CASSGPDADTQYF. CDR3 sequence (DNA): TGTGCCAGCAGCGGACCGGACGCAGATACGCAGTATTTT.

The chain employs TRBV9 and TRBJ1-2; D possibly corresponds to TRBD1 (5 bases). V lost 0 bases and J 4 bases, leaving 10 bases between the germline ends. The CDR3 loop spans 14 amino acids. Germline loops: CDR1 SGDLS, CDR2 YYNGEE. The CDR3 is CASSVGAGAYGYTF. DNA of the CDR3: TGTGCCAGCAGCGTAGGGGCTGGGGCCTATGGCTACACCTTC.

The V gene is TRBV6-1, the J gene TRBJ1-2; 7 bases map to TRBD1. V trimming: 0 bases; J trimming: 4 bases; junction bases outside the gene matches: 2. The CDR3 spans 14 residues. CDR1 is MNHNS, CDR2 SASEGT, per germline. CDR3 sequence: CASSEAGTAYGYTF. CDR3 nucleotide sequence: TGTGCCAGCAGTGAAGCAGGGACAGCCTATGGCTACACCTTC.